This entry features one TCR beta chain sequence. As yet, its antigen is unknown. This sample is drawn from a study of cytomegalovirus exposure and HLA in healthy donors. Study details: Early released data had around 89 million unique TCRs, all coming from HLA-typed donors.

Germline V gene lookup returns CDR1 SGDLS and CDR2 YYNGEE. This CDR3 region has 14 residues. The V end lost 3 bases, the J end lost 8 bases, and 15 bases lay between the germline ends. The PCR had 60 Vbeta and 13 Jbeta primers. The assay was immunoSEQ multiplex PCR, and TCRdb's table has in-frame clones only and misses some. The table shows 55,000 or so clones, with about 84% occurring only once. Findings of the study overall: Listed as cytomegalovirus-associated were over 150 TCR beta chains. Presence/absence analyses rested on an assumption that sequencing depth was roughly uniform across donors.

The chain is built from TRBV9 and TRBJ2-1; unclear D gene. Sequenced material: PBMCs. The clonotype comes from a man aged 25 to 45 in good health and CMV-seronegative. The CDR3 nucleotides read TGTGCCAGCAGCGGAGAGGAACCCTTGGATGAGCAGTTCTTC. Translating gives CASSGEEPLDEQFF.